The rows below give T cell receptor beta chains drawn from one sample of a study of human T cells and chemical hapten exposure. One entry per CDR3 protein, called by TCRdb with MiXCR from the RACE reads. This table has over 100,000 distinct CDR3 sequences, about 11% appearing once. The sample consisted of whole blood, taken in connection with sensitization to the hapten diphenylcyclopropenone (DPC). The receptors here all came from a woman in her forties or fifties with alopecia areata. Some clones in this sample may be carry-over from other donors' samples. Each CDR3 is given with its conserved first and last residue. A D gene is named only where the DNA matches it firmly. Clone size is shown for a subset of rows, as once, few, many or a class of expanded clone.

cdr3_aa | cdr3_nt | j_call | v_call | clone_size | d_call
CSVGEGAGNQPQHF | TGCAGCGTTGGAGAGGGGGCCGGCAATCAGCCCCAGCATTTT | TRBJ1-5 | TRBV29-1 | - | TRBD1
CASSSGTSGGTDTQYF | TGCGCCAGCAGCTCAGGGACTAGCGGGGGTACAGATACGCAGTATTTT | TRBJ2-3 | TRBV5-1 | few | TRBD2
CAIRDRATDTQYF | TGTGCCATCAGGGACAGGGCGACAGATACGCAGTATTTT | TRBJ2-3 | TRBV10-3 | few | TRBD1
CASKGVINEQFF | TGTGCCAGCAAAGGAGTGATTAATGAGCAGTTCTTC | TRBJ2-1 | TRBV6-5 | - | -
CAWTFTGQGDSPLHF | TGTGCCTGGACCTTCACGGGACAGGGTGATTCACCCCTCCACTTT | TRBJ1-6 | TRBV30 | - | TRBD1
CASSSPDQVRYF | TGTGCCAGCAGTTCCCCCGACCAGGTCAGGTACTTC | TRBJ2-7 | TRBV12-3/TRBV12-4 | few | -
CASSETGGYEQYF | TGTGCCAGCAGTGAAACAGGGGGCTACGAGCAGTACTTC | TRBJ2-7 | TRBV12-3/TRBV12-4 | many | TRBD1
CASSLDWASNQPQHF | TGTGCCAGCAGCTTAGACTGGGCGAGCAATCAGCCCCAGCATTTT | TRBJ1-5 | TRBV7-2 | - | -
CASSYSKSERGGRKWELFF | TGTGCCAGCAGTTACTCGAAGTCGGAGCGGGGGGGCCGTAAATGGGAGCTGTTTTTT | TRBJ2-2 | TRBV6-5 | - | TRBD2
CASAGGTGELFF | TGCGCCAGCGCGGGTGGAACCGGGGAGCTGTTTTTT | TRBJ2-2 | TRBV4-1 | - | -
CASSLANEQFF | TGTGCCAGCAGCTTAGCCAATGAGCAGTTCTTC | TRBJ2-1 | TRBV7-9 | many | -
CASSPKFLAGGETGELFF | TGTGCCAGCAGCCCGAAATTCCTGGCGGGAGGGGAGACCGGGGAGCTGTTTTTT | TRBJ2-2 | TRBV7-2 | many | TRBD2
CASSDTDSTSGLFTDTQYF | TGTGCCAGCAGTGACACGGATTCTACTAGCGGGCTATTCACAGATACGCAGTATTTT | TRBJ2-3 | TRBV2 | few | TRBD2
CSVADRVFGYTF | TGCAGTGTCGCGGACAGGGTTTTTGGCTACACCTTC | TRBJ1-2 | TRBV20-1 | many | TRBD1
CASSFTGLTDTQYF | TGTGCCAGCAGCTTCACAGGGCTCACAGATACGCAGTATTTT | TRBJ2-3 | TRBV7-2 | - | -
CASSSLLLDEYEQYF | TGTGCCAGCAGTTCCCTACTATTAGATGAATACGAGCAGTACTTC | TRBJ2-7 | TRBV28 | - | -